The 25 T cell receptor beta chains below were found in one sample sequenced in a study of response to subunit inactivated influenza vaccine. Using its own MiXCR run on the RT-PCR reads, TCRdb lists one record per CDR3 protein. The repertoire consists of under 200,000 distinct CDR3 sequences, with approximately 11% occurring once and the leading ten covering around 12%. The starting material was non-naive T cells sorted from PBMCs, obtained 45 days after vaccination. The receptors come from a man aged 50-60 years who received an inactivated influenza vaccine.

The chain employs TRBV6-1 and TRBJ2-3, with unresolved D. V dropped 5 bases and J dropped 2 bases, with 11 bases sitting between them. Germline lookup yields CDR1 MNHNS and CDR2 SASEGT. This CDR3 spans 14 amino acids. This CDR3 reads CASSLVGATDTQYF. The CDR3 DNA reads TGTGCCAGCAGTCTCGTTGGTGCCACAGATACGCAGTATTTT.

The chain recombines TRBV5-1 with TRBJ1-1, with D possibly matching TRBD1 (6 bases). V lost 3 bases, J lost 0 bases, and 12 bases lay in between. There are 15 residues in the CDR3. Germline CDR1 and CDR2: SGHRS and YFSETQ. CDR3 DNA: TGCGCCAGCAGCTCGGGGGCCGCCATGAACACTGAAGCTTTCTTT. It codes for CASSSGAAMNTEAFF. Combining the CDR3 with reference TRBV5-1 and TRBJ1-1 gives the whole variable domain KAGVTQTPRYLIKTRGQQVTLSCSPISGHRSVSWYQQTPGQGLQFLFEYFSETQRNKGNFPGRFSGRQFSNSRSEMNVSTLELGDSALYLCASSSGAAMNTEAFFGQGTRLTVV.

The CDR3 DNA reads as TGTGCCAGCAGCCAAGTCGGAGGGGGCACTGAAGCTTTCTTT. Protein product: CASSQVGGGTEAFF. The chain has TRBV3-1 and TRBJ1-1; possible D gene TRBD1, 6 bases. The CDR3 runs 14 residues. V was trimmed by 1 base and J by 4 bases, leaving 10 bases between them. CDR1 is LGHDT and CDR2 is YNNKEL in the germline V gene (reference sequence).

This clonotype has at least ten counts. This chain joins TRBV4-2 and TRBJ2-7; tentative D call: TRBD1 (6 bases). The CDR3 loop spans 15 amino acids. CDR1 and CDR2 from the germline V gene are LGHNA and YNFKEQ. Trimming shortened V by 1 base and J by 3 bases, and 13 bases separated the two germline ends. Here the CDR3 reads CASSQATGQFYEQYF. In nucleotides, the CDR3 is TGTGCCAGCAGCCAAGCCACTGGACAGTTCTACGAGCAGTACTTC.

V gene TRBV6-1 combines with J gene TRBJ2-7; 11 nucleotides align to TRBD2. V lost 6 bases and J lost 3; bases outside the gene matches: 7. Germline V CDR1 and CDR2: MNHNS, SASEGT. The CDR3 has 15 residues. CDR3 region: CASRKTSGDIYEQYF. In DNA, the CDR3 is TGTGCCAGCAGAAAGACTAGCGGGGACATCTACGAGCAGTACTTC.

The chain couples TRBV5-8 to TRBJ2-7; TRBD1 might be the D (5 bases). V lost 1 base and J lost 1, with 15 bases in between. The germline CDR1 and CDR2 sequences are SGHTS and YDEGEE. This CDR3 contains 16 residues. The CDR3 DNA follows: TGTGCCAGCAGCTTGATCGCCCGGCAGGGTTCCTACGAGCAGTACTTC. Its protein product is CASSLIARQGSYEQYF.

DNA of the CDR3: TGTGCCAGCAGCTCCTCTACCGAATTATACGAGCAGTACTTC. It is translated as CASSSSTELYEQYF. The chain is built from TRBV7-2 and TRBJ2-7; D gene unclear. Trimming removed 4 bases from V and 4 bases from J, with 14 bases in between. Germline loops: CDR1 SGHTA, CDR2 FQGNSA. The CDR3 runs 14 residues. The full variable domain, its missing parts supplied by reference TRBV7-2 and TRBJ2-7, is GAGVSQSPSNKVTEKGKDVELRCDPISGHTALYWYRQSLGQGLEFLIYFQGNSAPDKSGLPSDRFSAERTGGSVSTLTIQRTQQEDSAVYLCASSSSTELYEQYFGPGTRLTVT.

This clonotype was seen a few times. This rearrangement joins TRBV13 to TRBJ2-4; D is possibly TRBD1 (5 bases). Germline V gives CDR1 PRHDT, CDR2 FYEKMQ (reference sequence). CDR3 size: 16 residues. V lost 3 bases, J lost 7 bases, and 19 bases lay in between. The CDR3 loop reads CASSFFQQDHHNIQYF. CDR3 nucleotides: TGTGCCAGCAGCTTTTTTCAACAGGACCACCATAACATTCAGTACTTC.

A few counts support this clonotype. The CDR3, as DNA: TGCAGCGTTAAGGAGGTTGCAACTAATGAAAAACTGTTTTTT. This sequence encodes CSVKEVATNEKLFF. This chain uses TRBV29-1 with TRBJ1-4; no reliable D call. Trimming shortened V by 5 bases and J by 0 bases, and 10 bases separated the two germline ends. The CDR3 has 14 amino acids. Germline lookup yields CDR1 SQVTM and CDR2 ANQGSEA.

This clonotype was counted a few times. The CDR3 here is CSVGGGGAETQYF. In DNA form, the CDR3 reads TGCAGCGTTGGGGGAGGAGGGGCAGAGACCCAGTACTTC. V gene TRBV29-1 combines with J gene TRBJ2-5, with D possibly matching TRBD2 (6 bases). V was cut by 4 bases and J by 4 bases, with 13 bases left in between. This CDR3 is 13 amino acids long. Germline values: CDR1 SQVTM, CDR2 ANQGSEA.

The CDR3 coding sequence is TGCAGTGCTAGAGCCGGGTCGAGGGGGGAGACCCAGTACTTC. Translating it yields CSARAGSRGETQYF. The rearrangement links TRBV20-1 to TRBJ2-5, with D maybe TRBD1 (6 bases). The V gene's germline CDR1 is DFQATT and CDR2 SNEGSKA (reference sequence). Trimming took off 1 base at V and 5 bases at J, with 14 bases between the two ends. This CDR3 spans 14 amino acids.

The V call is TRBV2, the J call TRBJ1-5; TRBD1 matches 7 bases. The CDR3 spans 15 residues. Germline V lookup: CDR1 SNHLY, CDR2 FYNNEI. J gave up 2 bases and V 5 bases, and 6 bases lay outside the gene matches. The CDR3 loop is CASSLTGMGNQPQHF. The CDR3 nucleotides are TGTGCCAGCAGTTTGACAGGGATGGGCAATCAGCCCCAGCATTTT.

This clonotype was counted a few times. The chain employs TRBV7-9 and TRBJ2-1; 8 nucleotides match TRBD2. The CDR3 runs to 16 residues. V trimming: 6 bases; J trimming: 0 bases; junction bases outside the gene matches: 7. CDR1 is SEHNR and CDR2 is FQNEAQ in the germline V gene (reference sequence). DNA of the CDR3: TGTGCCAGCAGAACGAGTCGGGGGGGCTCCTACAATGAGCAGTTCTTC. Its protein is CASRTSRGGSYNEQFF.

This sequence joins TRBV5-1 and TRBJ2-3; 8 nucleotides line up with TRBD2. Germline assignment: CDR1 SGHRS and CDR2 YFSETQ. This CDR3 contains 14 residues. V shed 1 base, J shed 3 bases, and the junction held 1 base outside the gene matches. CDR3 nucleotides: TGCGCCAGCAGCTTGCCTAGCGGGACAGATACGCAGTATTTT. Amino acid sequence: CASSLPSGTDTQYF.

Many counts were recorded for this clonotype. The chain carries TRBV20-1 and TRBJ2-3, with 7 bases lining up with TRBD2. The CDR3 is made up of 17 amino acids. After removal of 5 bases from V and 0 bases from J, the junction contained 14 bases not matched to a gene. CDR1 and CDR2 from the germline V gene are DFQATT and SNEGSKA (reference sequence). The CDR3 loop is CSAEAQGGGGSTDTQYF. Written as DNA, the CDR3 is TGCAGTGCTGAGGCCCAGGGTGGCGGGGGAAGCACAGATACGCAGTATTTT.

This clonotype was detected ten times or more. This chain uses TRBV28 with TRBJ2-1; D gene uncertain. V was clipped by 2 bases and J by 2 bases, with 10 bases between them. Germline V gene lookup returns CDR1 MDHEN and CDR2 SYDVKM. The CDR3 is 15 residues long. The CDR3 DNA sequence: TGTGCCAGCAGTTTAAGGACGGGCCCCTACAATGAGCAGTTCTTC. Amino acids: CASSLRTGPYNEQFF.

This clonotype occurred many times. A junction boundary mismatches the germline segment, possibly from a read error. This chain connects TRBV5-1 to TRBJ2-2; the D gene is possibly TRBD2 (5 bases). The germline gives CDR1 SGHRS, CDR2 YFSETQ. The CDR3 runs to 15 residues. For the CDR3, the DNA is TGCGCCAGCATTCGCGGATCCGGGAACAACGGGGAGCTGTTTTTT. Amino acid sequence: CASIRGSGNNGELFF.

This clonotype was detected ten times or more. This chain links TRBV7-2 with TRBJ1-1; maybe TRBD1 (5 bases). Trimming shortened V by 6 bases and J by 4 bases, and 6 bases separated the two germline ends. The V gene's germline CDR1 is SGHTA and CDR2 FQGNSA. The CDR3 runs to 11 residues. The CDR3: CASRQVTEAFF. Written as DNA, the CDR3 is TGTGCCAGCAGACAGGTCACTGAAGCTTTCTTT.

This clonotype came up a few times. The V and J genes are TRBV9 and TRBJ2-3; no clear D. CDR1 is SGDLS and CDR2 is YYNGEE in the germline V gene. There are 13 residues in the CDR3. V gave up 4 bases and J gave up 3 bases, with 9 bases separating them. The CDR3 is CASSPIRTDTQYF. CDR3 sequence (DNA): TGTGCCAGCAGCCCTATCAGGACAGATACGCAGTATTTT.

This clonotype was counted only a few times. The V gene is TRBV21-1, the J gene TRBJ2-1. TRBV21-1 constitutes a pseudogene. This CDR3 is 13 amino acids long. The CDR3 reads CASSKSQFREQFF. CDR3 bases: TGTGCCAGCAGCAAATCTCAGTTTAGAGAGCAGTTCTTC.

This clonotype came up a few times. V gene TRBV9 combines with J gene TRBJ2-5, with a possible D match to TRBD2 (6 bases). Per germline, CDR1 SGDLS and CDR2 YYNGEE. The CDR3 has 14 residues. V dropped 0 bases and J dropped 2 bases, with 8 bases sitting between them. The CDR3 sequence: CASSVDGTQETQYF. In nucleotides, the CDR3 is TGTGCCAGCAGCGTAGACGGGACTCAAGAGACCCAGTACTTC.

This clonotype was observed a handful of times. The gene calls are TRBV3-1 and TRBJ2-3, with D uncertain. This CDR3 contains 14 residues. The germline V gene has CDR1 LGHDT and CDR2 YNNKEL (reference sequence). V was shortened by 0 bases and J by 8 bases, with 12 bases between the two germline ends. The CDR3 reads CASSQERHSGTQYF. CDR3 DNA: TGTGCCAGCAGCCAAGAACGGCACTCCGGTACGCAGTATTTT.

This clonotype was recorded a few times. The chain is built from TRBV20-1 and TRBJ1-2, with 10 bases that match TRBD1. Germline V gene lookup returns CDR1 DFQATT and CDR2 SNEGSKA (reference sequence). Trimming took 5 bases from V and 8 from J; bases not matched to a gene: 5. This CDR3 is built from 12 residues. The CDR3 nucleotides are TGCAGTGCTCGGACAGGGGGAGAGGGCTACACCTTC. Protein sequence: CSARTGGEGYTF.

This clonotype has a single count. V and J are TRBV7-8 and TRBJ2-2; unclear D gene. Germline values: CDR1 SGHVS, CDR2 FQNEAQ. The V end was cut by 1 base, the J end by 4 bases, with 10 bases between. The CDR3 is 15 amino acids. CDR3 bases: TGTGCCAGCAGCTTAGTAGGGATTTCCACCGGGGAGCTGTTTTTT. Protein: CASSLVGISTGELFF.

This clonotype was counted a few times. This chain joins TRBV4-2 and TRBJ1-1; D unclear. From germline, CDR1 is LGHNA and CDR2 YNFKEQ. With 5 bases removed from V and 1 base from J, the gap between germline ends came to 14 bases. This CDR3 region has 15 residues. DNA for the CDR3: TGTGCCAGCAGCATCATCCTCCAGGAGAACACTGAAGCTTTCTTT. Its translation: CASSIILQENTEAFF.